This T cell receptor beta chain was sequenced in a study of molecular identifiers for immune sequencing clone quantification. Germline V gene lookup returns CDR1 SGHDN and CDR2 FVKESK. The CDR3 length is 13 residues. The V segment lost 1 base and the J segment 14 bases; nucleotides outside the gene matches: 3. TCRdb fed the PCR reads into MiXCR, producing one record per CDR3 protein. The sample yields approximately 630,000 distinct CDR3 sequences, about 25% seen once. This clonotype occurred many times. The TCR originated in a human donor in good health. Some libraries in this study had Jurkat cell RNA spiked in. The source material was naive CD8+ T cells from blood, with Jurkat cell RNA spiked in. Documented subset: FACS-sorted CD8+CD4-CCR7+CD45RA+ naive T cells. The V gene is TRBV14, the J gene TRBJ2-3; 13 nucleotides align to TRBD2. Here the CDR3 DNA reads TGTGCCAGCAGCCAAGGAAGGACTAGCGGGAGGTATTTT. Translating it yields CASSQGRTSGRYF.